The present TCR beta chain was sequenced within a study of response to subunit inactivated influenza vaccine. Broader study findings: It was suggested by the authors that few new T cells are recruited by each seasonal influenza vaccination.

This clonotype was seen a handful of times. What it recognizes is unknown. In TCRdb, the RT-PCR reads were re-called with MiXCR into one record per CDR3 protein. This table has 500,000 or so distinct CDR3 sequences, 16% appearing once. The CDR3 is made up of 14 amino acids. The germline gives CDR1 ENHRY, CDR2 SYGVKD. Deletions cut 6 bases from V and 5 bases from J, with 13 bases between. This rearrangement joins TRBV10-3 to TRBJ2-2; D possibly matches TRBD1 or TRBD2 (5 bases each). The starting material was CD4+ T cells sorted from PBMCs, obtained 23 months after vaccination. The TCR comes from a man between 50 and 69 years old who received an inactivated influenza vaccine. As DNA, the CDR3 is TGTGCCATCAGCCCGAGTTGGGGGACCGGGGAGCTGTTTTTT. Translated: CAISPSWGTGELFF.